The clone carrying this T cell receptor (beta chain) was picked up a small number of times. TCRdb analysed the 5' RACE reads with MiXCR anew, one entry per CDR3 protein. The table has around 500,000 distinct CDR3 sequences, approximately 18% seen once. This specimen comes from a study of T-cell memory formation after mild COVID-19. Sequencing was done on a sample of PBMCs or a T cell subset sorted from them (not recorded which). This clonotype was sampled from an adult woman who had mild COVID-19 (a few samples of this study predate the infection). Cell type and time point are not known.

The CDR3 region has the DNA TGCGCCAGCAGCCAATGGCAGGGGGAAAAGACCCAGTACTTC. Residues: CASSQWQGEKTQYF. This chain uses TRBV4-1 with TRBJ2-5, with 7 nucleotides matching TRBD1. Looked up from germline, CDR1 is MGHRA and CDR2 is YSYEKL. The CDR3 totals 14 residues. J was trimmed by 6 bases and V by 2 bases; bases with no gene match: 6.